These 2 T cell receptor beta chains came from one sample sequenced in a study of shared clonotypes between healthy human individuals. Clones were read by immunoSEQ multiplex PCR, and TCRdb kept only the in-frame ones, dropping some. The sample lists 2 million to 2.5 million clones, 90% to 95% seen once, with about 1.8% in the top ten. The naive CD8 fraction comprised CD45RO-negative cells positively selected for CCR7 and excluded terminally differentiated effector memory CD45RA+ cells. The sequenced sample consisted of naive CD8+ T cells from PBMCs. The receptors stem from a young man in good health. Some clones in this sample may be carry-over from other donors' samples.

The chain employs TRBV27 and TRBJ1-5, with D unresolved. Germline assignment: CDR1 MNHEY and CDR2 SMNVEV (reference sequence). Trimming removed 5 bases from V and 2 bases from J, with 10 bases in between. This CDR3 spans 14 amino acids. The CDR3 region has the DNA TGTGCCAGCAGTATCCGGACGGGCAATCAGCCCCAGCATTTT. Translation: CASSIRTGNQPQHF.

J is TRBJ2-1 and V is TRBV7-9; D uncertain. The CDR3 runs 13 residues. V lost 5 bases and J 3 bases, leaving 8 bases between the germline ends. Germline values: CDR1 SEHNR, CDR2 FQNEAQ (reference sequence). The CDR3 bases are TGTGCCAGCAGCACTCCGCGCTACAATGAGCAGTTCTTC. Amino acid sequence: CASSTPRYNEQFF.